This TCR beta chain was identified in a study of molecular identifiers for immune sequencing clone quantification. A note on this clonotype: Its antigen is not known.

The authors built bulk TCR libraries by previously described methods with listed TCR primers. Via MiXCR, TCRdb re-called the PCR reads, giving one row per CDR3 protein. The data show under 600,000 distinct CDR3 sequences, approximately 25% seen once. The V and J ends lost 4 bases and 3 bases respectively, with 16 bases between them. Germline loops: CDR1 ENHRY, CDR2 SYGVKD. The CDR3 loop spans 15 amino acids. Study-wide results and caveats: Identical TCR molecules that share a barcode could lead to an underestimation of highly expanded clone sizes.

The sequence came from a human donor in good health. Some libraries in this study had Jurkat cell RNA spiked in. This chain joins TRBV10-3 and TRBJ2-7, with D possibly called TRBD1 or TRBD2 (5 bases each). The specimen was naive CD8+ T cells from blood, with Jurkat cell RNA spiked in. The subset is: FACS-sorted CD8+CD4-CCR7+CD45RA+ naive T cells. This CDR3 is CAISGGGRTVYEQYF. CDR3 coding DNA: TGTGCCATCAGTGGGGGCGGGCGCACGGTCTACGAGCAGTACTTC.